The 9 T cell receptor beta chains given below trace back to one sample, sequenced in a study of beta chain features in type 1 diabetes. The authors reverse transcribed all of the isolated RNA, so sequencing captured expressed TCRB transcripts. Using immunoSEQ multiplex PCR, the repertoire was profiled, and TCRdb retains in-frame clones only, with some absent. The sample yields 200,000 to 250,000 clones, roughly a tenth seen once. The sequenced sample was central memory CD4+ T cells from blood. These TCRs come from a man between 18 and 29 years old in good health.

The chain combines TRBV28 with TRBJ2-5; 11 bases agree with TRBD1. J was trimmed by 5 bases and V by 5 bases; bases with no gene match: 10. Per germline, CDR1 MDHEN and CDR2 SYDVKM. This CDR3 has 16 residues. CDR3 bases: TGTGCCAGCAGTCTGGGGACAGGGGGTCCTGCGGAGACCCAGTACTTC. Its protein product is CASSLGTGGPAETQYF.

In this sample, this clone turned up a few times. This chain links TRBV27 with TRBJ2-6, with 8 positions matching TRBD1. Germline V gene data show CDR1 as MNHEY and CDR2 as SMNVEV (reference sequence). Losses at the gene ends were 0 bases for V and 0 bases for J; bases not matched to a gene: 4. The CDR3 runs 18 residues. The CDR3 coding sequence is TGTGCCAGCAGTTTATCGTTTGGACAGGGCTCTGGGGCCAACGTCCTGACTTTC. This sequence encodes CASSLSFGQGSGANVLTF.

This chain connects TRBV10-3 to TRBJ1-2; 7 bases line up with TRBD1. V was pared by 7 bases and J by 7 bases, with 6 bases of the junction left unmatched. CDR1 and CDR2 from the germline V gene are ENHRY and SYGVKD. This CDR3 is 12 amino acids long. CDR3 region: CAIKGQEGGYTF. CDR3 bases: TGTGCCATCAAAGGACAGGAGGGTGGCTACACCTTC.

The sample holds a few counts of this clone. V usage is TRBV5-1 and J usage is TRBJ2-3, with unresolved D. Trimming removed 1 base at V and 1 base at J, with 10 bases between. Germline V lookup: CDR1 SGHRS, CDR2 YFSETQ. The CDR3 covers 15 residues. CDR3: CASSLPDVGTDTQYF. DNA of the CDR3: TGCGCCAGCAGCTTGCCCGACGTGGGCACAGATACGCAGTATTTT.

The rearrangement uses TRBV5-8 and TRBJ2-3, with a weak D call TRBD1 (5 bases). Trimming left V 2 bases short and J 6 bases short, with 16 bases between. Germline V gene sequence: CDR1 SGHTS, CDR2 YDEGEE. CDR3 length: 15 amino acids. CDR3 amino acids: CASSFMTAPADTQYF. CDR3 nucleotide sequence: TGTGCCAGCAGCTTCATGACAGCCCCCGCCGATACGCAGTATTTT.

The rearrangement uses TRBV20-1 and TRBJ1-1, with D perhaps TRBD1 (6 bases). Germline CDR1 DFQATT, CDR2 SNEGSKA (reference sequence). Trimming left V 6 bases short and J 11 bases short, with 16 bases between. The CDR3 spans 11 residues. In DNA form, the CDR3 reads TGCAGTGCGGCACAGGGTAACGAGGCTTTCTTT. Protein product: CSAAQGNEAFF.

The chain couples TRBV10-3 to TRBJ1-5; 10 nucleotides agree with TRBD1. The germline V gene has CDR1 ENHRY and CDR2 SYGVKD. The CDR3 runs 15 residues. The trim removed 10 bases at V and 6 bases at J, leaving 12 bases unmatched. Here the CDR3 reads CATGGGQGLSQPQHF. CDR3 in DNA: TGTGCCACGGGCGGGGGACAGGGGTTGAGTCAGCCCCAGCATTTT.

This clone came up a few times. The chain couples TRBV4-3 to TRBJ2-7, with a tentative D call TRBD1 (5 bases). The V gene's germline CDR1 is LGHNA and CDR2 YSLEER. This CDR3 is 14 amino acids long. The V and J ends lost 5 bases and 2 bases respectively, with 13 bases between them. CDR3 protein: CASSVVTGPYEQYF. The CDR3 DNA reads TGCGCCAGCAGCGTGGTAACAGGTCCCTACGAGCAGTACTTC.

This clone was seen only a few times. V is TRBV30 and J is TRBJ2-3, with 7 nucleotides matching TRBD2. Germline CDR1 and CDR2: GTSNPN and SVGIG (reference sequence). CDR3 length equals 14 residues. V was pared by 4 bases and J by 0 bases, with 4 bases of the junction left unmatched. DNA for the CDR3: TGTGCCTGGACAGCGGGGCAAAGCACAGATACGCAGTATTTT. Translating it yields CAWTAGQSTDTQYF.